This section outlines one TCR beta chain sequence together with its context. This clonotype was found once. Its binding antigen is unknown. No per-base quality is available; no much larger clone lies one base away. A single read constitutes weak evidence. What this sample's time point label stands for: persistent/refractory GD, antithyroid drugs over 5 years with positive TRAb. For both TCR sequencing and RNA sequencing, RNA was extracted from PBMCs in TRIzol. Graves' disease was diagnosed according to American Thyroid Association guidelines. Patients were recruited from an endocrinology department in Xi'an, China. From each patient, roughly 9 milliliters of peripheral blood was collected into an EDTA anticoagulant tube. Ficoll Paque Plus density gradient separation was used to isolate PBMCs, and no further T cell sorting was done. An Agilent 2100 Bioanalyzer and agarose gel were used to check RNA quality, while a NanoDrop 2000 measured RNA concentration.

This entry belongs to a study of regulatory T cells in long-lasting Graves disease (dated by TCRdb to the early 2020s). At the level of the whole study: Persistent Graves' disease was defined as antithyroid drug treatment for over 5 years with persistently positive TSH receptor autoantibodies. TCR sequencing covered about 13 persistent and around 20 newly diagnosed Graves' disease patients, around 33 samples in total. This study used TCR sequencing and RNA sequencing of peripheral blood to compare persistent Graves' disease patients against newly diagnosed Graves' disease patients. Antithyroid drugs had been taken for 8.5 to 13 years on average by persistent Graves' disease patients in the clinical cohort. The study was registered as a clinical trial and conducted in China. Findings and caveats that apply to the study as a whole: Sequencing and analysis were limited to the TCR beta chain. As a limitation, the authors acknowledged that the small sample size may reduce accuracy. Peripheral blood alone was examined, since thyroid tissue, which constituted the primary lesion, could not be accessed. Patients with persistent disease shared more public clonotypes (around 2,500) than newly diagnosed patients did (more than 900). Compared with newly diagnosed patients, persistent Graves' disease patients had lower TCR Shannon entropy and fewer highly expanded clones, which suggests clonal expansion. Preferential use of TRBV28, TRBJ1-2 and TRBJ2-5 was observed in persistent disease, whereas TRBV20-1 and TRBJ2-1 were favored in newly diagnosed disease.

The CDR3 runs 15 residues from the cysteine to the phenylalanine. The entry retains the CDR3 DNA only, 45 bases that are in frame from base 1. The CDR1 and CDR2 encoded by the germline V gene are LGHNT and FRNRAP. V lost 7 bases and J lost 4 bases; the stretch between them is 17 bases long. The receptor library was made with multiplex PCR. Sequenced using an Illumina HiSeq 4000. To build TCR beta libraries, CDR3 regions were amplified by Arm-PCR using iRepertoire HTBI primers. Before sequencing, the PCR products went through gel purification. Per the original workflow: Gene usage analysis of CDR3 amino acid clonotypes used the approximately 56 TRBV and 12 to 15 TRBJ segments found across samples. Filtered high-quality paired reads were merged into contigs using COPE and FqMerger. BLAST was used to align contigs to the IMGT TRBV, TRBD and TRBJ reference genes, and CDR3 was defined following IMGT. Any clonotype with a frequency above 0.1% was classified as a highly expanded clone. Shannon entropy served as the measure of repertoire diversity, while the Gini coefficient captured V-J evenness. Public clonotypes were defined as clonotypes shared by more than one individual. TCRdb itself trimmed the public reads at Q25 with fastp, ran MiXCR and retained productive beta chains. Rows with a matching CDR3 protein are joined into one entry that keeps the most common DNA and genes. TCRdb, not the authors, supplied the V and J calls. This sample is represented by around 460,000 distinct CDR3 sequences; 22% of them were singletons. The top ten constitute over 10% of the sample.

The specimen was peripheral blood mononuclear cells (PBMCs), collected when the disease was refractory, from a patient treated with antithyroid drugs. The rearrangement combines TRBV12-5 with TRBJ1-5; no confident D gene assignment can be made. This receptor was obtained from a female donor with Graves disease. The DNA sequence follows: TGTGCTAGTGCCCACCCTGGCAATGGGAATCAGCCCCAGCATTTT. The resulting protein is CASAHPGNGNQPQHF. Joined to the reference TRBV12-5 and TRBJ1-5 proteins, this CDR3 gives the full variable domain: DARVTQTPRHKVTEMGQEVTMRCQPILGHNTVFWYRQTMMQGLELLAYFRNRAPLDDSGMPKDRFSAEMPDATLATLKIQPSEPRDSAVYFCASAHPGNGNQPQHFGDGTRLSIL.